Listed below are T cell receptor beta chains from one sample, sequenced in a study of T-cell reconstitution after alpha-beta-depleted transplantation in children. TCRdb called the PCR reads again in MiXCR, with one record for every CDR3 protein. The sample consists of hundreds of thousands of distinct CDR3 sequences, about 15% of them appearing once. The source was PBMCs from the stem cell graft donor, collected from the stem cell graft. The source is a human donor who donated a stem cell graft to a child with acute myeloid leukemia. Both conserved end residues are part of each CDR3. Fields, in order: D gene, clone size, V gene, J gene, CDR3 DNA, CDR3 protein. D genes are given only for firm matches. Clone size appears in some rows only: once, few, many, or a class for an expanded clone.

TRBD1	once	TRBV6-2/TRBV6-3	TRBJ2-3	TGTGCCAGCAGCCCAAGGGGACAGGGAGAAGATACGCAGTATTTT	CASSPRGQGEDTQYF
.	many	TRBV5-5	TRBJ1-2	TGTGCCAGCAGCCCCATGGACACTAACTATGGCTACACCTTC	CASSPMDTNYGYTF
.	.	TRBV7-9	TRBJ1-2	TGTGCCAGCAGCTTAAGTCCAGACAGCATCATCTATGGCTACACCTTC	CASSLSPDSIIYGYTF
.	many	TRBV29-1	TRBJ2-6	TGCAGCGTATCGACAGGATACATCTCTGGGGCCAACGTCCTGACTTTC	CSVSTGYISGANVLTF
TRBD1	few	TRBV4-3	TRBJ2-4	TGCGCCAGCAGCCATTATTTACAGGGGCGGATAAACATTCAGTACTTC	CASSHYLQGRINIQYF
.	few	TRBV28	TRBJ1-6	TGTGCCAGCAGTAACGAACAGGGAGGGGAGTATAATTCACCCCTCCACTTT	CASSNEQGGEYNSPLHF
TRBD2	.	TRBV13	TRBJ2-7	TGTGCCAGCAGCCTACTGAGCGGGGCCTCATCCCCCTACGAGCAGTACTTC	CASSLLSGASSPYEQYF
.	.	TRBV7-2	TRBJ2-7	TGTGCCAGCAGCTTATTGTTGGGGGCCTACGAGCAGTACTTC	CASSLLLGAYEQYF
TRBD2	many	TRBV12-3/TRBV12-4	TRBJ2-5	TGTGCCAGCACCCTGGGGGGGAGTAAAGAGACCCAGTACTTC	CASTLGGSKETQYF
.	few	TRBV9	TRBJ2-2	TGTGCCAGCAGCGTAGGGGCAGTCAACACCGGGGAGCTGTTTTTT	CASSVGAVNTGELFF
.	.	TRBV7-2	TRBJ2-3	TGTGCCATCGGCCAGGGGCCCACAGATACGCAGTATTTT	CAIGQGPTDTQYF
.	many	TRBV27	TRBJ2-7	TGTGCCAGCAGTTTGGCGGACGGAGCCTCCTACGAGCAGTACTTC	CASSLADGASYEQYF
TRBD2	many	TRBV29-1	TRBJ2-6	TGCAGCGTTGAACTAGGGGAGGGGCCTGGGGCCAACGTCCTGACTTTC	CSVELGEGPGANVLTF
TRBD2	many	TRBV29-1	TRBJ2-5	TGCAGCGGATCCCGCCTCCCTTCGCGGGGGGGACAAGAGACCCAGTACTTC	CSGSRLPSRGGQETQYF
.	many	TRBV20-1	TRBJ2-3	TGCAGTGCTGAGGAGTCACAAAGCACAGATACGCAGTATTTT	CSAEESQSTDTQYF